A selection of T cell receptor beta chains follows, all from one sample in a study of blood T cell repertoires in COVID-19. The table came from immunoSEQ multiplex PCR; TCRdb's copy has only in-frame clones and leaves some out. Of fewer than 100,000 clones in the sample, 75% to 95% were seen once. Sequencing used peripheral blood. These receptors came from a woman in her fifties or sixties in a cohort sampled during active COVID-19. Each CDR3 is given with its conserved first and last residue. Fields, in order: J gene, D gene, V gene, clone size, CDR3 protein, CDR3 DNA. D genes are given only for firm matches. Size is stated for part of the rows, as once, few or many counts, or as a class when the clone is expanded.

>TRBJ1-5|TRBD1|TRBV6-5|.
CASSPWTGGQPQHF
TGTGCCAGCAGTCCCTGGACAGGGGGTCAGCCCCAGCATTTT
>TRBJ1-3|.|TRBV4-1|.
CASSQDRQGSGNTIYF
TGCGCCAGCAGCCAAGATCGGCAGGGCTCTGGAAACACCATATATTTT
>TRBJ1-1|.|TRBV4-1|.
CASSQDATPGLTEAFF
TGCGCCAGCAGCCAAGACGCCACACCAGGTTTAACTGAAGCTTTCTTT
>TRBJ2-1|TRBD2|TRBV2|.
CASSVRAGGAYNEQFF
TGTGCCAGCAGTGTGCGAGCGGGGGGGGCCTACAATGAGCAGTTCTTC
>TRBJ2-2|.|TRBV27|.
CASSPPSGLLTGELFF
TGTGCCAGCAGTCCCCCGTCAGGGTTGTTGACCGGGGAGCTGTTTTTT
>TRBJ1-1|.|TRBV3-1/TRBV3-2|.
CASSPSSKTEAFF
TGTGCCAGCAGCCCCTCAAGCAAAACTGAAGCTTTCTTT
>TRBJ2-7|.|TRBV14|few
CASSRYYGGSSYEQYF
TGTGCCAGCAGCCGCTACTATGGGGGCAGCTCCTACGAGCAGTACTTC
>TRBJ2-3|TRBD2|TRBV4-2|.
CASSQGSGTYTDTQYF
TGTGCCAGCAGCCAAGGGAGCGGGACTTACACAGATACGCAGTATTTT
>TRBJ2-3|TRBD1|TRBV5-1|.
CASSPGTGTDTQYF
TGCGCCAGCAGCCCCGGGACAGGCACAGATACGCAGTATTTT
>TRBJ2-5|TRBD1|TRBV7-2|.
CASSNRGGKETQYF
TGTGCCAGCAGCAACAGGGGCGGTAAAGAGACCCAGTACTTC
>TRBJ2-3|.|TRBV4-1|.
CASSPSGEFTDTQYF
TGCGCCAGCAGCCCCAGCGGAGAATTCACAGATACGCAGTATTTT
>TRBJ2-1|TRBD1|TRBV18|once
CASSLDRGPYNEQFF
TGTGCCAGCTCATTAGACAGGGGGCCCTACAATGAGCAGTTCTTC
>TRBJ2-7|TRBD1|TRBV4-1|.
CASSQDGSGTGEQYF
TGCGCCAGCAGCCAAGATGGGTCCGGGACAGGAGAGCAGTACTTC